This TCR beta chain was identified during a study of cytomegalovirus exposure and HLA in healthy donors. Study background: A preliminary data release comprised approximately 85 million unique TCRs obtained from HLA-typed donors.

The PCR contained 60 Vbeta and 13 Jbeta primers. Sequencing used immunoSEQ multiplex PCR; TCRdb keeps in-frame clones, though not all of them. This sample has about 160,000 clones, with about 79% found just once. Study results and limitations: Researchers reported in a later analysis that common viral pathogens appeared linked to several top clusters.

Notes on this clone: Its antigen is unknown.

The CDR3 runs to 16 residues. Germline V gene sequence: CDR1 SGHDT, CDR2 YYEEEE. J gave up 5 bases and V 4 bases, and 14 bases lay outside the gene matches. This receptor was taken from a woman aged 50 to 60 in good health and CMV-seropositive. What was sequenced was PBMCs. The rearrangement uses TRBV5-6 and TRBJ1-1; 7 bases fit TRBD1. CDR3 loop: CASSHRLEGASTEAFF. In DNA form, the CDR3 reads TGTGCCAGCAGCCACAGGTTGGAGGGGGCGAGTACTGAAGCTTTCTTT.